This record looks at one T cell receptor beta chain sequence and its context. The sample comes from a study of control samples from healthy donors and cancer patients. Measured with immunoSEQ multiplex PCR; TCRdb has only the in-frame clones, and not every one. The sample contains some 82,000 clones, 84% of which appear only once. Germline CDR1 and CDR2: SGDLS and YYNGEE. V was clipped by 5 bases and J by 1 base, with 15 bases between them. The CDR3 contains 15 residues. The V call is TRBV9, the J call TRBJ1-1; TRBD1 is a possible D gene (5 bases). The sequence was collected from a man between 60 and 75 years old with head and neck cancer. Sequenced sample: PBMCs. CDR3 region: CASRYPSGANTEAFF. The CDR3 DNA is TGTGCCAGCAGATACCCCTCTGGGGCGAACACTGAAGCTTTCTTT.